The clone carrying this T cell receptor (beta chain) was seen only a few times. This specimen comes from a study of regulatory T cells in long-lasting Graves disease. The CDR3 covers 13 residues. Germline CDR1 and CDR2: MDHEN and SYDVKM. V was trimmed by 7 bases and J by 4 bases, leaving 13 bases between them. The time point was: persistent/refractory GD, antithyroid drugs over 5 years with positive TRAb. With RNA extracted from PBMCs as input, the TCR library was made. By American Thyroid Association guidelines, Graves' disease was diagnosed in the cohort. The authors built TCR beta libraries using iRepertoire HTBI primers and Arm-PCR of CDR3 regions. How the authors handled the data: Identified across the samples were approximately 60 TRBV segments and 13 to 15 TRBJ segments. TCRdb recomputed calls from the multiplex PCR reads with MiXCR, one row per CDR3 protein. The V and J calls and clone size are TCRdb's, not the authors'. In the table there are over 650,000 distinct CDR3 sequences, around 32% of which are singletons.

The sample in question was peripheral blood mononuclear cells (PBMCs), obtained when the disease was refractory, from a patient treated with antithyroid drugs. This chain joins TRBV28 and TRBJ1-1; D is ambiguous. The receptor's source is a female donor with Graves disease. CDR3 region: CASMVRSTTEAFF. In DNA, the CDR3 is TGTGCCAGCATGGTCCGGAGTACCACTGAAGCTTTCTTT.